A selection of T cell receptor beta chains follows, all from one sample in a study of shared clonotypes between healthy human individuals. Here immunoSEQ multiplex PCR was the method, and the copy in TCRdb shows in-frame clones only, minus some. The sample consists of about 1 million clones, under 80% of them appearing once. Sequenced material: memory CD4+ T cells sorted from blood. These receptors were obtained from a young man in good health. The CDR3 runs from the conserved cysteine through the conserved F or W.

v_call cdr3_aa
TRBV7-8 CASSSGLAYIDTQYF
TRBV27 CATQRGQGNSYEQYF
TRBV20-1 CSASPGTEAFF
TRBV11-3 CASSALLGAEAFF
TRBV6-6 CASSRQVGTEQYF
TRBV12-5 CASGEDRESNQPQHF
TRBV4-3 CASSPETSGSSNTGELFF
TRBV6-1 CASSVIRNTEAFF
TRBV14 CASSQGLQAYEQYF
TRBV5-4 CASSWGQEYGYTF
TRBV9 CASNSGTSTDTQYF
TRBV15 CATSKGQAYGYTF
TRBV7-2 CASSILLMTSRSLNIQYF
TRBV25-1 CASRDSEGPAQYF
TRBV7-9 CASSSGQGGGGYTF
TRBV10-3 CAISALPGSSSGNTIYF
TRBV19 CASSLDGRKPQHF
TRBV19 CASRGDRTEAFF
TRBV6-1 CASSGYEREPYNEQFF
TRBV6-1 CASEGLPRDGYTF
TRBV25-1 CASSSNGGGGGNTIYF
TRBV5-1 CASSLTSGNTFSYEQYF
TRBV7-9 CASSFSLGLAGSYEQYF
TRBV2 CASRATGLSGNTIYF
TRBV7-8 CASSTPGVSSYNEQFF
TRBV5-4 CASSLGAGSNQPQHF
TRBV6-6 CASRQGRNTGELFF
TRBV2 CASSDQGVPTEAFF
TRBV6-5 CASSYADAGYEQYF
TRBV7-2 CASSETRDNEQFF
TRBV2 CASSRQVGLYEQYF
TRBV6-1 CLARERASGYEQYF
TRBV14 CASSQEYFGGGRSTDTQYF
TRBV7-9 CASSLFGQTDSPLHF
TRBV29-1 CSVGSGTNQPQHF
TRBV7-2 CVSSLGAGQETQYF
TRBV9 CASSRRTTTDTQYF
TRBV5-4 CASSFDRVDVYSGANVLTF
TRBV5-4 CASSRDPKDEQYF
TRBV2 CASSLQGGANEKLFF
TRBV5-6 CASSLAPGGDQPQHF
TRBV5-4 CASSLPGSNTEAFF
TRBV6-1 CASRDGQTSNQPQHF
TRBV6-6 CATLREGGTDTQYF
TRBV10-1 CASSQGGGGLQETQYF
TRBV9 CASSVTSVSYNEQFF
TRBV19 CASSIVNGGNQPQHF
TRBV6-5 CASRGTSGEAYEQYF
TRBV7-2 CASSFNRGMTDTQYF
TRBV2 CASSEGQGRAGYTF
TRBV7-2 CASTRRMLNEQFF
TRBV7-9 CASRPSGSTDTQYF
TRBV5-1 CASSLSGTGRDGYTF
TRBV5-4 CASSSVDNSPLHF
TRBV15 CATSRVGAGANVLTF
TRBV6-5 CASSTGVFYTEAFF
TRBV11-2 CASSAGTVRNIQYF
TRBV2 CASSDLLIPSGTGGRSNQPQHF
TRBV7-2 CASSSGRNNSPLHF